This T cell receptor (beta chain) was profiled in a study of CD8 T cells in Susac syndrome (dated by TCRdb to between 2018 and 2021). About the study as a whole: Whether CD8+ T cell activation and differentiation in Susac syndrome was antigen driven was tested using repertoire sequencing. The full study reports these points: The number of individuals in the TCR sequencing and HLA analysis was acknowledged as relatively small.

The germline V gene encodes CDR1 SGDLS and CDR2 YYNGEE. V is shortened by 4 bases, J by 1 base, and the region joining them spans 14 bases. The CDR3 measures 15 amino acids from cysteine to phenylalanine. The read is trimmed to its CDR3 DNA, 45 bases read in frame from base 1. Peripheral blood CD8+ and CD4+ T cells from healthy donors, Susac syndrome patients and multiple sclerosis patients were profiled by high-throughput TCR beta sequencing. The healthy donors served as controls matched for age and sex. Bulk CD8+ and CD4+ T cells were purified magnetically by negative isolation, whereas CD8+ TEMRA cells were enriched by FACS. Blood was collected in EDTA tubes and processed within 24 hours, with PBMCs isolated through density gradient centrifugation. PBMCs intended for TCR sequencing were frozen in liquid nitrogen and were later thawed in a 37 degrees C water bath. The sorted or isolated CD4+, CD8+ and CD8+ TEMRA cells reached a purity of at least 90%.

RNA was extracted using the RNeasy kit, and roughly 0.5 to 1 microgram was reverse transcribed with random hexamers. The immunoSEQ multiplex PCR assay, covering 54 Vbeta and 13 Jbeta segments, was used to amplify TCR beta CDR3 regions. To correct PCR amplification bias, a synthetic template baseline was used for both primer optimization and computational correction. On the study's bioinformatics: Reads were annotated to V, D and J genes per IMGT and analyzed with immunoSEQ Analyzer, keeping only productive sequences. Clonality was calculated as one minus the Shannon entropy normalized by log2 of the number of productive unique sequences. For each patient and control, public and private clones were evaluated within the 100 most prevalent clones. Susac-specific clones were defined as absent from healthy and MS cohorts, around 980 published viral clones and other ImmuneACCESS disease sequences. In TCRdb, the public reads were trimmed at Q25 with fastp and aligned with MiXCR, with productive beta chains retained. Rows are unified per CDR3 protein, each entry keeping the most common DNA and genes. These V and J calls derive from TCRdb rather than the authors' analysis. The sample has approximately 160,000 distinct CDR3 sequences on record, just over 90% of them singletons. The ten top clones hold more than 0.07% of the sample.

Notes on this clonotype: Its recognized antigen is unknown. No qualities accompany the bases; no much larger clone lies one base away.

The TCR comes from a human donor in good health. The chain is made from TRBV9 and TRBJ1-1; possibly the D gene is TRBD1, per 5 matching bases. Sample: CD4+ T cells from PBMCs. This receptor carries the CDR3 CASSLEGHSNTEAFF. The nucleotide sequence is TGTGCCAGCAGCCTCGAAGGACATTCGAACACTGAAGCTTTCTTT.